This passage covers 30 T cell receptor beta chains from one sample sequenced in a study of T cell repertoires in cytomegalovirus infection. TCRdb passed the reads through MiXCR, listing each CDR3 protein once. Of some 480,000 distinct CDR3 sequences listed, 25% to 35% are singletons. These receptors are not linked to any known antigen. The sequencing used cultured PBMCs, collected from culture after CMV antigen stimulation. The source of these receptors is a human donor in good health (CMV status not recorded). Some clones in this sample may be carry-over from other donors' samples.

This clonotype occurred a few times. The CDR3 sequence is CASSLIRAGELFF. The DNA of the CDR3 is TGTGCCAGCAGCTTAATACGGGCCGGGGAGCTGTTTTTT. The chain is built from TRBV7-2 and TRBJ2-2; D is undetermined. Germline CDR1 and CDR2: SGHTA and FQGNSA. The CDR3 has 13 residues. V lost 2 bases and J lost 6, with 7 bases in between.

This chain joins TRBV7-2 and TRBJ2-4; unclear D gene. This CDR3 is built from 15 residues. V was pared by 1 base and J by 6 bases, with 13 bases between. Germline V CDR1 and CDR2: SGHTA, FQGNSA. DNA for the CDR3: TGTGCCAGCAGCTTAGGCGGCTCAAGGTCAAACATTCAGTACTTC. Its protein is CASSLGGSRSNIQYF.

This clonotype was seen repeatedly, ten times or more. This chain uses TRBV12-3 or TRBV12-4 with TRBJ1-1; 11 positions agree with TRBD1. The CDR3 has 15 amino acids. Trimming took 6 bases from V and 4 from J; bases not matched to a gene: 7. Here the CDR3 reads CASSRGQGVITEAFF. CDR3 bases: TGTGCCAGCAGCCGGGGACAGGGGGTAATCACTGAAGCTTTCTTT.

This clonotype was detected only a few times. The chain joins TRBV7-2 to TRBJ1-5; D remains unclear. Germline values: CDR1 SGHTA, CDR2 FQGNSA. V was cut by 5 bases and J by 6 bases, with 11 bases left in between. The CDR3 covers 13 residues. The CDR3 nucleotides are TGTGCCAGCAGCGTCGCGGTGGGTCAGCCCCAGCATTTT. Protein: CASSVAVGQPQHF. The variable domain in full, completed from reference TRBV7-2 and TRBJ1-5, reads GAGVSQSPSNKVTEKGKDVELRCDPISGHTALYWYRQSLGQGLEFLIYFQGNSAPDKSGLPSDRFSAERTGGSVSTLTIQRTQQEDSAVYLCASSVAVGQPQHFGDGTRLSIL.

The rearrangement uses TRBV7-2 and TRBJ2-5; D unresolved. Trimming took 6 bases from V and 0 from J, leaving 14 bases between them. This CDR3 has 15 residues. From germline, CDR1 is SGHTA and CDR2 FQGNSA. The DNA for the CDR3 is TGTGCCAGCAGACCGGACGAAGGAAACCAAGAGACCCAGTACTTC. Amino acid sequence: CASRPDEGNQETQYF.

The chain couples TRBV20-1 to TRBJ2-2, with D maybe TRBD1 (5 bases). This CDR3 contains 13 residues. Trimming took off 1 base at V and 5 bases at J, with 8 bases between the two ends. Germline CDR1 reads DFQATT; CDR2 reads SNEGSKA (reference sequence). The CDR3 is CSARGGATGELFF. The CDR3, as DNA: TGCAGTGCTAGAGGGGGCGCAACCGGGGAGCTGTTTTTT.

This clonotype was seen repeatedly, ten times or more. V gene TRBV7-2 combines with J gene TRBJ2-1, with a weak D call TRBD1 (7 bases). From germline, CDR1 is SGHTA and CDR2 FQGNSA. V was pared by 4 bases and J by 5 bases, with 15 bases between. This CDR3 contains 15 residues. The CDR3 reads CASSSQGRPHNEQFF. The CDR3 coding sequence is TGTGCCAGCAGCTCACAGGGGAGGCCTCACAATGAGCAGTTCTTC. The whole variable domain, remainder taken from reference TRBV7-2 and TRBJ2-1, is GAGVSQSPSNKVTEKGKDVELRCDPISGHTALYWYRQSLGQGLEFLIYFQGNSAPDKSGLPSDRFSAERTGGSVSTLTIQRTQQEDSAVYLCASSSQGRPHNEQFFGPGTRLTVL.

This clonotype was detected a few times. The CDR3: CASSLIIGLATNEKLFF. CDR3 coding DNA: TGTGCCAGCAGTCTAATTATTGGACTTGCAACTAATGAAAAACTGTTTTTT. The chain is built from TRBV28 and TRBJ1-4; D not resolved. This CDR3 region has 17 residues. Germline CDR1 is MDHEN and CDR2 is SYDVKM. The V gene lost 5 bases and the J gene lost 0 bases, with 16 bases spanning the gap. Supplemented by reference TRBV28 and TRBJ1-4, the full variable domain reads DVKVTQSSRYLVKRTGEKVFLECVQDMDHENMFWYRQDPGLGLRLIYFSYDVKMKEKGDIPEGYSVSREKKERFSLILESASTNQTSMYLCASSLIIGLATNEKLFFGSGTQLSVL.

V is TRBV18 and J is TRBJ2-3, with a weak D call TRBD1 (5 bases). CDR1 KGHSH and CDR2 LQKENI come from the germline V gene. V shed 3 bases and J shed 0 bases, with 13 bases lying between them. This CDR3 comprises 16 residues. The CDR3 sequence is CASSPVVQASTDTQYF. CDR3 coding DNA: TGTGCCAGCTCACCGGTAGTACAGGCCAGCACAGATACGCAGTATTTT.

The chain uses TRBV4-1 and TRBJ2-3; 8 bases agree with TRBD1. The CDR3 loop spans 17 amino acids. Germline CDR1 is MGHRA and CDR2 is YSYEKL. Losses at the gene ends were 1 base for V and 0 bases for J; bases not matched to a gene: 6. The DNA of the CDR3 is TGCGCCAGCAGCCAAGTCGCAGGGGGCGCGAGCACAGATACGCAGTATTTT. Its protein product is CASSQVAGGASTDTQYF.

The rearrangement links TRBV5-4 to TRBJ2-3; TRBD1 is a possible D gene (5 bases). Germline CDR1 SGHNT, CDR2 YYREEE (reference sequence). There are 14 residues in the CDR3. V was shortened by 2 bases and J by 0 bases, with 7 bases between the two germline ends. CDR3 nucleotides: TGTGCCAGCAGCTTAAAGGGGAGCACAGATACGCAGTATTTT. Protein product: CASSLKGSTDTQYF.

V is TRBV11-1 and J is TRBJ2-1, with a weak D call TRBD2 (5 bases). The CDR3 loop spans 15 amino acids. The V gene lost 3 bases and the J gene lost 0 bases, with 9 bases spanning the gap. Per germline, CDR1 SGHAT and CDR2 FQDESV (reference sequence). CDR3 loop: CASSLASPSYNEQFF. As DNA, the CDR3 is TGTGCCAGCAGCTTGGCTAGCCCCTCCTACAATGAGCAGTTCTTC.

This clonotype was seen a few times. The rearrangement links TRBV10-3 to TRBJ2-1, with TRBD2 as a possible D gene (6 bases). The V gene's germline CDR1 is ENHRY and CDR2 SYGVKD. Trimming cost V 4 bases and J 8 bases, with 15 bases left between them. The CDR3 is 14 residues long. CDR3 in amino acids: CAISVEGLEHEQFF. Here the CDR3 DNA reads TGTGCCATCAGTGTAGAGGGACTGGAGCATGAGCAGTTCTTC.

This clonotype came up a few times. At one of its ends the junction is not consistent with the germline gene, which may arise from a read error. V gene TRBV7-7 combines with J gene TRBJ2-3; tentative D call: TRBD1 (6 bases). The germline V gene encodes CDR1 SSHAT and CDR2 FNYEAQ (reference sequence). This CDR3 region has 17 residues. As DNA, the CDR3 is TGTGCTAGCAGCTTAGCTCCAGGGGCCCTACACACAGATACGCAGTATTTT. As protein: CASSLAPGALHTDTQYF.

The chain employs TRBV7-3 and TRBJ1-1; D unclear. CDR1 and CDR2 (germline): SGHTA, FQGTGA. This CDR3 comprises 13 residues. Trimming took 1 base from V and 1 from J, leaving 4 bases between them. The CDR3 loop reads CASSLIRNTEAFF. The CDR3, as DNA: TGTGCCAGCAGCTTAATTCGGAACACTGAAGCTTTCTTT.

The chain combines TRBV19 with TRBJ2-3, with a tentative D call TRBD2 (6 bases). Trimming left V 3 bases short and J 1 base short, with 17 bases between. The germline V gene has CDR1 LNHDA and CDR2 SQIVND (reference sequence). The CDR3 is made up of 17 amino acids. CDR3 region: CASSIRRTGVGTDTQYF. In nucleotides, the CDR3 is TGTGCCAGTAGTATCCGCCGTACGGGAGTGGGCACAGATACGCAGTATTTT.

Turning to this clonotype: This clone may be a read error of a much larger clone one base away. This chain links TRBV7-2 with TRBJ2-1; TRBD2 is a possible D gene (6 bases). This CDR3 is 20 amino acids long. Germline assignment: CDR1 SGHTA and CDR2 FQGNSA. Trimming stripped 1 base from V and 1 base from J, with 23 bases between. The CDR3 sequence is CASSLGRVGERARSYNEQFF. CDR3 in DNA: TGTGCCAGCAGCTTAGGGAGGGTGGGCGAGAGGGCCCGGTCCTACAATGAGCAGTTCTTC.

This clonotype has only a few counts. J is TRBJ2-5 and V is TRBV10-3, with TRBD1 as a possible D gene (8 bases). The germline V gene encodes CDR1 ENHRY and CDR2 SYGVKD. Trimming pared 6 bases from V and 0 bases from J, leaving 14 bases between. The CDR3 runs to 15 residues. The CDR3 DNA reads TGTGCCATCAGGGGAGGGACAGGTAACCAAGAGACCCAGTACTTC. Translating gives CAIRGGTGNQETQYF.

This clonotype was detected only a few times. The DNA of the CDR3 is TGTGCCAGCAGCACTAGAGGACAGGGACCCGGAAACACCATATATTTT. This encodes CASSTRGQGPGNTIYF. This rearrangement joins TRBV7-8 to TRBJ1-3, with 8 bases matching TRBD1. Germline V lookup: CDR1 SGHVS, CDR2 FQNEAQ. Trimming at V came to 5 bases and at J to 4 bases, leaving 10 bases not matched to a gene. This CDR3 spans 16 amino acids.

In this sample, this clonotype turned up a few times. V gene TRBV7-2 combines with J gene TRBJ2-2, with D unresolved. V was shortened by 5 bases and J by 4 bases, with 11 bases between the two germline ends. In germline, CDR1 is SGHTA, CDR2 FQGNSA. This CDR3 region has 14 residues. The DNA for the CDR3 is TGTGCCAGCAGCCTAAGTTGGGCCACCGGGGAGCTGTTTTTT. Residues: CASSLSWATGELFF.

This clonotype was recorded many times. The chain carries TRBV7-2 and TRBJ2-2; weak D call: TRBD2 (5 bases). Looked up from germline, CDR1 is SGHTA and CDR2 is FQGNSA. Trimming left V 1 base short and J 2 bases short, with 14 bases between. CDR3 length: 17 amino acids. The CDR3 is CASSLGPRGINTGELFF. For the CDR3, the DNA is TGTGCCAGCAGCTTAGGGCCTCGAGGGATCAACACCGGGGAGCTGTTTTTT.

This clonotype occurred a few times. This chain links TRBV6-5 with TRBJ2-7; no clear D. CDR1 and CDR2 from the germline V gene are MNHEY and SVGAGI. V lost 0 bases and J 2 bases, leaving 14 bases between the germline ends. The CDR3 has 16 amino acids. CDR3 nucleotides: TGTGCCAGCAGTTACTCAATTTTAACGGGTGCCTACGAGCAGTACGTC. Residues: CASSYSILTGAYEQYV.

The V call is TRBV28, the J call TRBJ2-5, with 13 bases matching TRBD2. Trimming cost V 5 bases and J 4 bases; bases outside gene matches: 7. The CDR3 contains 16 residues. Germline CDR1 reads MDHEN; CDR2 reads SYDVKM. The CDR3: CASSQGTSGAGETQYF. CDR3 coding DNA: TGTGCCAGCAGTCAGGGGACTAGCGGGGCGGGAGAGACCCAGTACTTC.

This clonotype occurred a few times. The chain links TRBV11-2 to TRBJ2-1, with TRBD1 as a possible D gene (5 bases). Between the trimmed V and J ends, which lost 3 bases and 7 bases, there was a span of 13 bases. The CDR3 is made up of 14 amino acids. Germline CDR1 reads SGHAT; CDR2 reads FQNNGV. Written as DNA, the CDR3 is TGTGCCAGCAGCTTCAATACAGGACCAAATGAGCAGTTCTTC. It yields the protein CASSFNTGPNEQFF.

The chain links TRBV4-1 to TRBJ2-1, with 13 bases that match TRBD2. The CDR3 spans 18 residues. Germline V gene data show CDR1 as MGHRA and CDR2 as YSYEKL. V lost 0 bases, J lost 5 bases, and 7 bases stayed unmatched. CDR3 sequence: CASSQEVRLAGGHNEQFF. DNA of the CDR3: TGCGCCAGCAGCCAAGAAGTTCGACTAGCGGGAGGCCACAATGAGCAGTTCTTC.

The chain links TRBV12-3 or TRBV12-4 to TRBJ2-5, with TRBD2 identical over 8 bases. The CDR3 totals 18 residues. Trimming at V came to 1 base and at J to 5 bases, leaving 15 bases not matched to a gene. DNA for the CDR3: TGTGCCAGCAGTTTAGACGAGCTTGGGGGACTAGGAACGGAGACCCAGTACTTC. Translating it yields CASSLDELGGLGTETQYF.

V usage is TRBV20-1 and J usage is TRBJ2-1, with TRBD2 identical over 7 bases. Per germline, CDR1 DFQATT and CDR2 SNEGSKA (reference sequence). The trim removed 4 bases at V and 7 bases at J, leaving 4 bases unmatched. This CDR3 region has 12 residues. CDR3 region: CSATTSWNEQFF. CDR3 coding DNA: TGCAGTGCTACGACTAGCTGGAATGAGCAGTTCTTC.

V and J are TRBV6-1 and TRBJ2-5; D gene uncertain. Trimming shortened V by 7 bases and J by 1 base, and 10 bases separated the two germline ends. The CDR3 is 13 residues long. CDR1 and CDR2 (germline): MNHNS, SASEGT. DNA for the CDR3: TGTGCCAGCATGCGGCTGATCCAAGAGACCCAGTACTTC. Its translation is CASMRLIQETQYF.

The rearrangement links TRBV7-2 to TRBJ1-6; 7 nucleotides align to TRBD1. Trimming at V came to 5 bases and at J to 10 bases, leaving 23 bases not matched to a gene. The CDR3 length is 19 residues. Germline V gives CDR1 SGHTA, CDR2 FQGNSA. DNA for the CDR3: TGTGCCAGCAGCAAGACCGACAGGGTTTTGACCCGTGTGATCTCACCCCTCCACTTT. It codes for CASSKTDRVLTRVISPLHF.

CDR3 bases: TGTGCCAGCTGGCTAGCGAGCTCCTACAATGAGCAGTTCTTC. Encoded protein: CASWLASSYNEQFF. The chain employs TRBV27 and TRBJ2-1, with a possible D match to TRBD2 (6 bases). This CDR3 is built from 14 residues. Trimming removed 8 bases from V and 0 bases from J, with 11 bases in between. Germline-derived CDR1 and CDR2 are MNHEY and SMNVEV (reference sequence).